One and the same sample provided the 30 T cell receptor beta chains below, sequenced in a study of T cells after yellow fever vaccination. TCRdb analysed the 5' RACE reads with MiXCR anew, one entry per CDR3 protein. The repertoire consists of about 340,000 distinct CDR3 sequences, with under 5% occurring once and the leading ten covering approximately 25%. The starting material was PBMCs, obtained 5 days after the yellow fever booster vaccination. All receptors come from a man aged 18 to 30 who received the YFV17D yellow fever vaccine.

The V gene is TRBV15, the J gene TRBJ2-3; 11 positions match TRBD1. This CDR3 is 18 amino acids long. The ends lost 1 base at V and 2 bases at J; junction bases unmatched: 8. Germline CDR1 LNHNV, CDR2 YYDKDF (reference sequence). The CDR3 is CATSRGPGQGVITDTQYF. CDR3 DNA: TGTGCCACCAGCAGAGGGCCGGGACAGGGGGTAATCACAGATACGCAGTATTTT.

This clonotype was counted many times. Relative to the germline gene, one junction end is altered; a read error may explain this. The chain has TRBV5-1 and TRBJ2-2; D not certain. Germline CDR1 reads SGHRS; CDR2 reads YFSETQ. CDR3 size: 13 residues. This chain's CDR3 is CASSRTEPGVLVF. CDR3 bases: TGCGCCAGCAGCCGAACGGAACCGGGTGTTTTGGTTTTT.

This clonotype has just a few counts. This rearrangement joins TRBV9 to TRBJ1-2; a weak D match, TRBD1 (6 bases). The germline CDR1 and CDR2 sequences are SGDLS and YYNGEE. The CDR3 length is 15 residues. The V and J ends lost 2 bases and 4 bases respectively, with 15 bases between them. The CDR3 protein is CASSVGPQGSYGYTF. The CDR3 nucleotides read TGTGCCAGCAGCGTGGGGCCTCAGGGGAGCTATGGCTACACCTTC.

This clonotype was seen only a few times. The rearrangement uses TRBV20-1 and TRBJ2-3, with D possibly being TRBD2 (5 bases). Looked up from germline, CDR1 is DFQATT and CDR2 is SNEGSKA (reference sequence). Trimming took 3 bases from V and 2 from J, leaving 15 bases between them. This CDR3 comprises 15 residues. CDR3 in amino acids: CSARPEGLPTDTQYF. CDR3 bases: TGCAGTGCTAGGCCCGAGGGCTTACCCACAGATACGCAGTATTTT.

CDR3 residues: CASSLGGGMMPQHF. The CDR3 region has the DNA TGTGCCAGCAGCCTGGGGGGCGGGATGATGCCCCAGCATTTT. This chain connects TRBV12-3 or TRBV12-4 to TRBJ1-5; D possibly corresponds to TRBD1 (6 bases). The CDR3 covers 14 residues. Trimming took 6 bases from V and 9 from J, leaving 18 bases between them.

The rearrangement uses TRBV6-5 and TRBJ2-1; TRBD2 matches at 10 bases. CDR1 is MNHEY and CDR2 is SVGAGI in the germline V gene. This CDR3 comprises 14 residues. Trimming removed 3 bases from V and 4 bases from J; junction bases left unmatched: 0. CDR3 sequence reads: CASSYSGGYNEQFF. The DNA for the CDR3 is TGTGCCAGCAGTTATAGCGGGGGGTACAATGAGCAGTTCTTC.

There are many counts of this clonotype. V is TRBV4-3 and J is TRBJ2-6; D may be TRBD2 (6 bases). The germline V and J ends were trimmed by 3 bases and 0 bases, with 15 bases remaining between them. Germline CDR1 is LGHNA and CDR2 is YSLEER. The CDR3 runs to 18 residues. The CDR3 nucleotides read TGCGCCAGCAGCCACGGGACTGGGGCCCTCTCTGGGGCCAACGTCCTGACTTTC. It translates to CASSHGTGALSGANVLTF.

In this sample, this clonotype turned up a few times. This chain uses TRBV24-1 with TRBJ1-2; D unclear. CDR1 is KGHDR, CDR2 SFDVKD, per germline. The V end lost 3 bases, the J end lost 6 bases, and 7 bases lay between the germline ends. The CDR3 covers 12 residues. This CDR3 reads CATSDPGHGYTF. CDR3 nucleotides: TGTGCCACCAGTGATCCCGGTCATGGCTACACCTTC.

The rearrangement joins TRBV7-2 to TRBJ2-7; D is possibly TRBD2 (6 bases). This CDR3 is 14 amino acids long. V was shortened by 1 base and J by 7 bases, with 14 bases between the two germline ends. The germline CDR1 and CDR2 sequences are SGHTA and FQGNSA. CDR3: CASSLVASAYEQYF. CDR3 nucleotide sequence: TGTGCCAGCAGCTTAGTTGCTAGCGCGTATGAGCAGTACTTC.

V gene TRBV10-3 combines with J gene TRBJ1-4, with D possibly being TRBD1 (6 bases). The CDR3 has 13 amino acids. Germline values: CDR1 ENHRY, CDR2 SYGVKD. Trimming removed 4 bases at V and 6 bases at J, with 9 bases between. CDR3 nucleotides: TGTGCCATCAGTGGAGGGACACATGAAAAACTGTTTTTT. Translation: CAISGGTHEKLFF.

The rearrangement joins TRBV7-9 to TRBJ1-1; a weak D match, TRBD1 (5 bases). Germline CDR1 reads SEHNR; CDR2 reads FQNEAQ (reference sequence). Between the trimmed V and J ends, which lost 6 bases and 11 bases, there was a span of 16 bases. This CDR3 spans 12 amino acids. The CDR3 is CASSLAGGDAFF. In DNA form, the CDR3 reads TGTGCCAGCAGTCTAGCGGGGGGGGACGCTTTCTTT.

At least ten counts were recorded for this clonotype. V and J are TRBV7-2 and TRBJ2-3; perhaps TRBD2 as D (6 bases). Germline CDR1 reads SGHTA; CDR2 reads FQGNSA. Trimming shortened V by 2 bases and J by 6 bases, and 15 bases separated the two germline ends. The CDR3 extends over 15 amino acids. For the CDR3, the DNA is TGTGCCAGCAGCTTAAACGGGGGACCCTGGGATACGCAGTATTTT. It specifies CASSLNGGPWDTQYF.

This sequence joins TRBV5-6 and TRBJ1-6; D remains unclear. Trimming shortened V by 0 bases and J by 10 bases, and 5 bases separated the two germline ends. Germline lookup yields CDR1 SGHDT and CDR2 YYEEEE. The CDR3 contains 12 residues. CDR3 in amino acids: CASSLAESPLHF. CDR3 nucleotide sequence: TGTGCCAGCAGCTTGGCCGAATCACCCCTCCACTTT.

Ten or more counts support this clonotype. The chain combines TRBV24-1 with TRBJ2-2; 7 bases match TRBD1. There are 15 residues in the CDR3. Unmatched junction bases numbered 9, after V lost 4 bases and J lost 8 bases. Germline V gene data show CDR1 as KGHDR and CDR2 as SFDVKD. CDR3 DNA: TGTGCCACCAGTGACCGTCGACAGGGTTCAGGGGAGCTGTTTTTT. This translates into CATSDRRQGSGELFF.

This clonotype occurred a few times. The chain is built from TRBV13 and TRBJ1-4, with 8 positions matching TRBD1. Trimming at V came to 3 bases and at J to 6 bases, leaving 0 bases not matched to a gene. The CDR3 consists of 13 residues. Per germline, CDR1 PRHDT and CDR2 FYEKMQ (reference sequence). DNA for the CDR3: TGTGCCAGCAGCTTGGGACAGGATGAAAAACTGTTTTTT. Encoded protein: CASSLGQDEKLFF.

This clonotype came up many times. The chain employs TRBV7-2 and TRBJ1-2, with 7 bases fitting TRBD1. Trimming cost V 5 bases and J 8 bases; bases outside gene matches: 8. This CDR3 region has 13 residues. The germline CDR1 and CDR2 sequences are SGHTA and FQGNSA. Written as DNA, the CDR3 is TGTGCCAGCAGCGTCCAGGGAGGGGGCGGCTACACCTTC. Amino acids: CASSVQGGGGYTF.

The chain carries TRBV4-3 and TRBJ2-1, with 10 bases identical to TRBD2. Germline CDR1 is LGHNA and CDR2 is YSLEER. This CDR3 has 21 residues. With V trimmed by 0 bases and J by 9 bases, 23 bases remained unmatched. This chain's CDR3 is CASSQEALGSGGTPPQLEQFF. Here the CDR3 DNA reads TGCGCCAGCAGCCAAGAAGCCCTAGGTAGCGGGGGGACCCCCCCGCAGCTTGAGCAGTTCTTC.

The chain joins TRBV28 to TRBJ2-2; 9 bases align to TRBD1. The germline gives CDR1 MDHEN, CDR2 SYDVKM. The CDR3 is made up of 15 amino acids. The trim removed 6 bases at V and 4 bases at J, leaving 6 bases unmatched. CDR3 nucleotides: TGTGCCAGCAGAGCCGGGACAGGGTCCACCGGGGAGCTGTTTTTT. Its translation: CASRAGTGSTGELFF.

The V and J genes are TRBV5-5 and TRBJ2-4; D uncertain. The germline CDR1 and CDR2 sequences are SGHKS and YYEKEE (reference sequence). The CDR3 has 13 amino acids. Trimming shortened V by 6 bases and J by 8 bases, and 15 bases separated the two germline ends. The CDR3 DNA reads as TGTGCCAGCACCCTGGGGTTTCGGGACATTCAGTACTTC. Its protein is CASTLGFRDIQYF.

This clonotype was counted a few times. The chain uses TRBV6-5 and TRBJ1-3, with D possibly matching TRBD1 (6 bases). Trimming took 0 bases from V and 0 from J, leaving 9 bases between them. CDR1 is MNHEY, CDR2 SVGAGI, per germline. The CDR3 is 16 residues long. CDR3 sequence reads: CASSYSWTASGNTIYF. As DNA, the CDR3 is TGTGCCAGCAGTTACTCATGGACAGCCTCTGGAAACACCATATATTTT.

This clonotype was seen only a few times. The chain combines TRBV4-1 with TRBJ1-2; no clear D gene. The V end was cut by 3 bases, the J end by 0 bases, with 5 bases between. The CDR3 has 13 amino acids. Germline V lookup: CDR1 MGHRA, CDR2 YSYEKL. CDR3 coding DNA: TGCGCCAGCAGCCACTGGGCTAACTATGGCTACACCTTC. Translation: CASSHWANYGYTF.

Turning to this clonotype: One end of the junction is discordant with germline, which a read error may explain. The chain has TRBV7-9 and TRBJ2-1, with 12 bases matching TRBD1. Germline assignment: CDR1 SEHNR and CDR2 FQNEAQ (reference sequence). The CDR3 covers 22 residues. The CDR3 reads CASSLGPAGTGGFSYNYNEQFF. The CDR3 DNA is TGTGCCAGCAGTTTAGGACCGGCCGGGACAGGGGGCTTTTCGTATAACTACAATGAGCAGTTCTTC.

This clonotype was recorded many times. V is TRBV27 and J is TRBJ2-2, with a possible D match to TRBD2 (6 bases). Per the germline V gene, CDR1 is MNHEY and CDR2 is SMNVEV (reference sequence). This CDR3 region has 13 residues. The ends were cut back, 3 bases at V and 6 bases at J, with 8 bases in the middle. The CDR3 reads CASSFRLAGELFF. The CDR3 DNA reads as TGTGCCAGCAGTTTCAGACTAGCCGGGGAGCTGTTTTTT.

This clonotype was seen a handful of times. V usage is TRBV6-6 and J usage is TRBJ1-6, with 9 bases identical to TRBD1. The CDR3 runs 16 residues. J lost 1 base, V lost 4 bases, and 2 bases had no gene match. In germline, CDR1 is MNHNY, CDR2 SVGAGI (reference sequence). The CDR3 DNA follows: TGTGCCAGCAGTTGGGACAGGGATTCCTATAATTCACCCCTCCACTTT. As protein: CASSWDRDSYNSPLHF.

The sample holds a few counts of this clonotype. The chain couples TRBV6-6 to TRBJ1-3; D is ambiguous. The V end was cut by 6 bases, the J end by 0 bases, with 6 bases between. This CDR3 contains 13 residues. Germline V gene sequence: CDR1 MNHNY, CDR2 SVGAGI (reference sequence). The CDR3 sequence: CASRDGSGNTIYF. The CDR3 DNA is TGTGCCAGCAGGGATGGCTCTGGAAACACCATATATTTT.

V and J are TRBV18 and TRBJ1-1; D gene ambiguous. The V end was cut by 6 bases, the J end by 6 bases, with 17 bases between. The CDR3 covers 14 residues. CDR1 KGHSH and CDR2 LQKENI come from the germline V gene. CDR3 nucleotides: TGTGCCAGCTCTGACCAGGTTGCCCGACCTGAAGCTTTCTTT. Translating gives CASSDQVARPEAFF.

This clonotype was counted a few times. The chain links TRBV27 to TRBJ1-2; D is possibly TRBD1 (5 bases). V was pared by 0 bases and J by 4 bases, with 15 bases between. The CDR3 has 16 residues. Looked up from germline, CDR1 is MNHEY and CDR2 is SMNVEV (reference sequence). Written as DNA, the CDR3 is TGTGCCAGCAGTTTATCGTACGGCAGGGCCAGCTATGGCTACACCTTC. It yields the protein CASSLSYGRASYGYTF.

This clonotype has ten or more counts. The gene calls are TRBV5-1 and TRBJ2-5; TRBD2 matches 11 bases. Germline CDR1 reads SGHRS; CDR2 reads YFSETQ. V lost 1 base and J lost 3; bases outside the gene matches: 2. CDR3 size: 15 residues. The CDR3 DNA follows: TGCGCCAGCAGCTTGCCACTAGCGGGGGAAGAGACCCAGTACTTC. It yields the protein CASSLPLAGEETQYF.

This chain links TRBV5-1 with TRBJ2-1; 7 nucleotides align to TRBD2. Germline loops: CDR1 SGHRS, CDR2 YFSETQ. V shed 3 bases, J shed 6 bases, and the junction held 9 bases outside the gene matches. CDR3 length: 15 residues. The CDR3 spells CASSSSPWEGNEQFF. The DNA for the CDR3 is TGCGCCAGCAGCTCCTCCCCCTGGGAGGGCAATGAGCAGTTCTTC.

The V gene is TRBV7-6, the J gene TRBJ2-1; 7 nucleotides match TRBD2. The CDR3 sequence is 16 residues long. V dropped 1 base and J dropped 2; count of bases not matched to a gene: 5. Germline CDR1 reads SGHVS; CDR2 reads FNYEAQ. As DNA, the CDR3 is TGTGCCAGCAGCTTAGGCCGTCTAGCGGCCTACAATGAGCAGTTCTTC. It encodes CASSLGRLAAYNEQFF.